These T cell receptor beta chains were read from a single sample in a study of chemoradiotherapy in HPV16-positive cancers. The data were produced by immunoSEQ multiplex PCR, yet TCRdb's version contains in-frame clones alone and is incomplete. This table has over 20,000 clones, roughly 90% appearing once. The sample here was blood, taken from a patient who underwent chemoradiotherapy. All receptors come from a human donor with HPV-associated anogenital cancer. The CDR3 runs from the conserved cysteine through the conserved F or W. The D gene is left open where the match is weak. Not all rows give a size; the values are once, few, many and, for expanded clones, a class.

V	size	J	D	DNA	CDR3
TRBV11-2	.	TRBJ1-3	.	TGTGCCAGCAGCTTGATGAGGGGGTCCACCTCTGGAAACACCATATATTTT	CASSLMRGSTSGNTIYF
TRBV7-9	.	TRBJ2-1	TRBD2	TGTGCCAGCAGCCCCACTCTAGCGGGAGGGCACAATGAGCAGTTCTTC	CASSPTLAGGHNEQFF
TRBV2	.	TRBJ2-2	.	TGTGCCAGCAGTGAAGGGTCCCGCACCGGGGAGCTGTTTTTT	CASSEGSRTGELFF
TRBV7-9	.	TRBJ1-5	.	TGTGCCAGCAGCTTAGGTGTGGGGGTTGGAGGCAATCAGCCCCAGCATTTT	CASSLGVGVGGNQPQHF
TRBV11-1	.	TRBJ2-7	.	TGTGCCAGCAGCTTAGAACCACAGTCCGGGCCCTACGAGCAGTACTTC	CASSLEPQSGPYEQYF
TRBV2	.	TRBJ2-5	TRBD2	TGTGCCAGCAGAGGGACTAGCGGGGGGCAAGAGACCCAGTACTTC	CASRGTSGGQETQYF
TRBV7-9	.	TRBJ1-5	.	TGTGCCAGCAGCTCCCTCGACAGGTCCTCTAGCAATCAGCCCCAGCATTTT	CASSSLDRSSSNQPQHF
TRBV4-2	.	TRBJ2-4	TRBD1	TGTGCCAGCAGCCAAGATCCCCAGGGGGTTGCCAAAAACATTCAGTACTTC	CASSQDPQGVAKNIQYF
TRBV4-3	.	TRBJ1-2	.	TGCGCCAGCAGCCAAGGGGCGGGCTCAGGGTATGGCTACACCTTC	CASSQGAGSGYGYTF
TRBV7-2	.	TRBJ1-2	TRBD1	TGTGCCAGCAGCATCCCTACAGGGGGCGGAGGCTACACCTTC	CASSIPTGGGGYTF
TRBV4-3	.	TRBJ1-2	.	TGCGCCAGCAGCCAAGATAGGGTGGGCTCCTACACCTTC	CASSQDRVGSYTF
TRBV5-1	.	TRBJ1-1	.	TGCGCCAGCAGCTTGGATGGGGCCATGAACACTGAAGCTTTCTTT	CASSLDGAMNTEAFF
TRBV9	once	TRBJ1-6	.	TGTGCCAGCAGCCCGGGCGGGGCAGGTACCGTTTGGGATTCACCCCTCCACTTT	CASSPGGAGTVWDSPLHF
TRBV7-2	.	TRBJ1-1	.	TGTGCCAGCAGCTTTCGTGCTGTTGGGATGAACACTGAAGCTTTCTTT	CASSFRAVGMNTEAFF
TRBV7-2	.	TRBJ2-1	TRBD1	TGTGCCAGCAGCGCAAACAGGGGAAACAATGAGCAGTTCTTC	CASSANRGNNEQFF
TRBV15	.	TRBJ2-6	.	TGTGCCACCAGCAGAGCGGACAGCATCCTCTCTGGGGCCAACGTCCTGACTTTC	CATSRADSILSGANVLTF
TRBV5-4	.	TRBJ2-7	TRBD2	TGTGCCAGCAGCCCGGGGGGGACTTACGAGCAGTACTTC	CASSPGGTYEQYF
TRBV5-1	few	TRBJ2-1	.	TGCGCCAGCAGCTTCCAATCGAGCAATGAGCAGTTCTTC	CASSFQSSNEQFF
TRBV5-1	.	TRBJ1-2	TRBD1	TGCGCCAGCAGCACTGGGACAGTAAACTATGGCTACACCTTC	CASSTGTVNYGYTF
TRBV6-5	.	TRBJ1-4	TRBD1	TGTGCCAGCTCCGGGACAGGGAGTGAAAAACTGTTTTTT	CASSGTGSEKLFF
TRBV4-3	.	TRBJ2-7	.	TGCGCCAGCAGCCAATCGGCGGGATCCAGGGGCGAGCAGTACTTC	CASSQSAGSRGEQYF
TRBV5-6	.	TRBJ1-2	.	TGTGCCAGCAGCTTAGAGGGAATTAGGCATGGCTACACCTTC	CASSLEGIRHGYTF